The 6 T cell receptor beta chains below were found in one sample sequenced in a study of T-cell reconstitution after alpha-beta-depleted transplantation in children. During its preparation, the TCRbeta library received unique molecular identifiers. MiXCR, run by TCRdb on the PCR reads, gives a single entry per CDR3 protein. The sample has about 580,000 distinct CDR3 sequences, more than 20% seen once; the top ten hold 13% to 15%. The sequencing here drew on PBMCs, mostly from graft donor cells, taken 360 days after TCRalphabeta/CD19-depleted stem cell transplant. The receptors originated from a boy under three years old who had a stem cell transplant for acute myeloid leukemia, so the T cells may come from the graft donor.

This clonotype showed up many times. This sequence joins TRBV20-1 and TRBJ2-7; D may correspond to TRBD1 or TRBD2 (5 bases each). Trimming stripped 0 bases from V and 5 bases from J, with 17 bases between. Per the germline V gene, CDR1 is DFQATT and CDR2 is SNEGSKA (reference sequence). This CDR3 is 15 amino acids long. CDR3 protein: CSARDSMQGAHEQYV. The CDR3 DNA reads as TGCAGTGCTAGAGATTCGATGCAGGGAGCCCACGAGCAGTACGTC.

The gene calls are TRBV6-1 and TRBJ2-2, with D uncertain. In germline, CDR1 is MNHNS, CDR2 SASEGT. Trimming cost V 5 bases and J 1 base, with 14 bases left between them. CDR3 length: 16 amino acids. This chain's CDR3 is CASSLREWVNTGELFF. For the CDR3, the DNA is TGTGCCAGCAGTCTTAGGGAATGGGTGAACACCGGGGAGCTGTTTTTT.

Regarding this clonotype: The junction departs from germline at one end; a sequencing error may be responsible. This chain links TRBV6-6 with TRBJ2-3, with D tentatively TRBD1 (5 bases). Germline V CDR1 and CDR2: MNHNY, SVGAGI (reference sequence). The CDR3 is 12 amino acids. The CDR3 loop is CASSYSQGTVLF. The CDR3 DNA follows: TGTGCCAGCAGTTACTCCCAGGGTACGGTCCTTTTT.

The chain has TRBV18 and TRBJ2-5; 13 nucleotides agree with TRBD2. The germline CDR1 and CDR2 sequences are KGHSH and LQKENI. The CDR3 contains 18 residues. J lost 5 bases, V lost 3 bases, and 12 bases had no gene match. CDR3 in DNA: TGTGCCAGCTCACCTTTAAGGACTAGCGGGAGATCATCTGAGACCCAGTACTTC. As protein: CASSPLRTSGRSSETQYF.

This clonotype has a handful of counts. The chain carries TRBV20-1 and TRBJ2-1; D remains unclear. CDR1 DFQATT and CDR2 SNEGSKA come from the germline V gene (reference sequence). V lost 5 bases, J lost 0 bases, and 8 bases lay in between. The CDR3 length is 13 residues. As DNA, the CDR3 is TGCAGTGCTTCGCAGATCTCCTACAATGAGCAGTTCTTC. Encoded protein: CSASQISYNEQFF.

The chain uses TRBV18 and TRBJ2-4, with D maybe TRBD2 (6 bases). The CDR3 has 16 residues. Trimming stripped 0 bases from V and 3 bases from J, with 12 bases between. Germline V gene sequence: CDR1 KGHSH, CDR2 LQKENI. CDR3 coding DNA: TGTGCCAGCTCACCACCGGCAGGAGGGAGCAAAAACATTCAGTACTTC. It yields the protein CASSPPAGGSKNIQYF.